The TCR beta chain under discussion was sequenced for a study of blood T cell repertoires in COVID-19 (dated by TCRdb to 2020 to 2022). In the study overall: Samples from collaborators originated in the United States, Italy and Spain and spanned both the acute and convalescent phases of COVID-19. The prospective study material was composed of cDNA or gDNA derived from T cells, B-cell-depleted T cells, or PBMCs. The samples were drawn from the first 160 participants of the ongoing ImmuneRACE study and from about 1,200 subjects provided by 6 global collaborators. The dataset comprised deeply sampled blood TCRbeta repertoires from subjects exposed to, actively infected with, or recovered from COVID-19. Where available, HLA class I and class II types were obtained from metadata supplied by the sample provider rather than from assay-based typing. The repertoires were made available in a free public database intended to serve as a resource for research on the immune response to SARS-CoV-2. A de-identified subject ID, COVID-19 status, age in years and sex were almost always included in the sample metadata. Findings and caveats that apply to the study as a whole: Clinical and demographic metadata were provided uncurated, with the amount varying by source and participant.

Spanning cysteine to phenylalanine, the CDR3 consists of 16 amino acids. Here the CDR3 DNA is all that survives: 48 bases in frame from base 1. In the germline V gene, CDR1 corresponds to MDHEN and CDR2 to SYDVKM. V drops 2 bases and J drops 0 bases, leaving 8 bases in between. Whole blood was collected in K2EDTA tubes by collaborating institutions according to the institutions' own protocols. For TCRbeta analysis, collaborators shipped samples as frozen whole blood, isolated PBMCs, or DNA extracted from either of those sample types. TCRbeta CDR3 regions were amplified from genomic DNA by means of the immunoSEQ Assay, a bias-controlled multiplex PCR. As for the authors' bioinformatics: The number of nucleated cells in each sample was estimated by amplification of reference gene primers within the assay. To quantify the absolute abundance of each unique TCRbeta CDR3 rearrangement, sequence reads were collapsed and filtered. Productive Simpson clonality was computed per sample as the square root of Simpson's diversity index over productive rearrangements. TCRdb took over this immuneACCESS table, retaining in-frame rearrangements with V and J assigned. Such tables are incomplete; in checked studies, under half of the missing clones stem from an unresolved V gene, and the remainder is unexplained. That table is the source of V, J and clone size, and D and trimming were worked out from the DNA. This sample holds 200,000 to 250,000 clones; 70% to 85% were observed only once. Together, the top ten hold about 9% of the sample.

Concerning this clone itself: Its antigen is not yet known. Base qualities are not at hand, and no much larger clone is one base apart.

This TCR was sampled from a man between 45 and 60 years old with active or convalescent COVID-19. The sequenced material came from peripheral blood. The rearranged segments are TRBV28 and TRBJ1-6, and perhaps TRBD1 as D gene, on 5 matching bases. The CDR3 reads CASSLQGSSYNSPLHF. Read as DNA, the sequence is TGTGCCAGCAGTTTACAGGGAAGCTCCTATAATTCACCCCTCCACTTT.